The 19 T cell receptor beta chains in this list originate from one sample, sequenced in a study of response to subunit inactivated influenza vaccine. One entry per CDR3 protein results from TCRdb running MiXCR on the RT-PCR reads. The repertoire holds about 500,000 distinct CDR3 sequences, approximately 16% seen once, with approximately 3% in the top ten. This specimen was CD4+ T cells sorted from PBMCs, taken around 25 months after vaccination. These receptors came from a man in his fifties or sixties who received an inactivated influenza vaccine.

This clonotype was recorded at least ten times. The V and J genes are TRBV6-2 or TRBV6-3 and TRBJ1-1, with D possibly matching TRBD1 (5 bases). Germline CDR1 MNHEY, CDR2 SVGEGT. Trimming cost V 0 bases and J 0 bases, with 20 bases left between them. The CDR3 has 19 amino acids. The CDR3 loop reads CASSYSTGLRDGMNTEAFF. The CDR3 DNA reads as TGTGCCAGCAGTTACTCGACGGGACTCCGGGACGGCATGAACACTGAAGCTTTCTTT.

This clonotype came up a few times. The chain has TRBV12-3 or TRBV12-4 and TRBJ1-5; D might be TRBD1 (5 bases). Trimming left V 8 bases short and J 6 bases short, with 17 bases between. This CDR3 spans 14 amino acids. The CDR3 DNA reads as TGTGCCAGCGCCCTTGGGGCTTCCACTCAGCCCCAGCATTTT. Amino acids: CASALGASTQPQHF.

In this sample, this clonotype turned up a few times. The chain joins TRBV27 to TRBJ2-1; 7 positions match TRBD2. Germline CDR1 reads MNHEY; CDR2 reads SMNVEV (reference sequence). The V segment lost 5 bases and the J segment 0 bases; nucleotides outside the gene matches: 4. This CDR3 contains 15 residues. The CDR3 reads CASSPRTSSYNEQFF. DNA for the CDR3: TGTGCCAGCAGTCCTCGGACTAGCTCCTACAATGAGCAGTTCTTC.

This clonotype was counted many times. The CDR3 nucleotides are TGCGCCAGCAGTCTTCTCAAGACGGGACACGAGGAGCAGTACTTC. Translation: CASSLLKTGHEEQYF. The chain carries TRBV5-1 and TRBJ2-7; D is perhaps TRBD1 (6 bases). The CDR3 spans 15 residues. Germline CDR1 is SGHRS and CDR2 is YFSETQ. V was trimmed by 5 bases and J by 7 bases, leaving 22 bases between them.

The chain recombines TRBV20-1 with TRBJ1-1; the D is unclear. Per germline, CDR1 DFQATT and CDR2 SNEGSKA (reference sequence). Trimming took off 4 bases at V and 2 bases at J, with 14 bases between the two ends. The CDR3 has 14 amino acids. In DNA form, the CDR3 reads TGCAGTGCTACTAGGGAACAGACAAACACTGAAGCTTTCTTT. Protein sequence: CSATREQTNTEAFF.

This clonotype came up many times. The rearrangement uses TRBV28 and TRBJ2-4; 7 bases map to TRBD2. CDR1 and CDR2 from the germline V gene are MDHEN and SYDVKM. The CDR3 is 14 amino acids. The trim removed 6 bases at V and 2 bases at J, leaving 4 bases unmatched. Here the CDR3 reads CASRGAGSKNIQYF. CDR3 DNA sequence: TGTGCCAGCAGGGGAGCGGGATCCAAAAACATTCAGTACTTC.

The chain carries TRBV5-1 and TRBJ2-1; either TRBD1 or TRBD2 may fit D (6 bases each). Per germline, CDR1 SGHRS and CDR2 YFSETQ. This CDR3 is built from 15 residues. V lost 4 bases, J lost 7 bases, and 18 bases lay in between. Written as DNA, the CDR3 is TGCGCCAGCAGCCTGGAGGGCAGGGGAGGAAATGAGCAGTTCTTC. Protein product: CASSLEGRGGNEQFF.

In this sample, this clonotype turned up many times. The chain combines TRBV12-3 or TRBV12-4 with TRBJ1-6; TRBD1 might be the D (6 bases). V lost 2 bases and J 2 bases, leaving 10 bases between the germline ends. This CDR3 contains 16 residues. This CDR3 is CASSLTQGTYNSPLHF. The CDR3 region has the DNA TGTGCCAGCAGTTTAACCCAGGGGACCTATAATTCACCCCTCCACTTT.

This clonotype has more than one count but fewer than ten. The genes are TRBV6-1 and TRBJ2-2; D is ambiguous. Trimming pared 8 bases from V and 4 bases from J, leaving 23 bases between. The CDR3 is 17 amino acids. CDR1 is MNHNS, CDR2 SASEGT, per germline. The CDR3 coding sequence is TGTGCCAGCCGACTTAAAGGGCAGGCTCACGGCACCGGGGAGCTGTTTTTT. Translated: CASRLKGQAHGTGELFF.

In its sample, this clonotype was seen a few times. The V and J genes are TRBV20-1 and TRBJ2-5, with D possibly matching TRBD1 (6 bases). Trimming cost V 1 base and J 1 base, with 13 bases left between them. The germline gives CDR1 DFQATT, CDR2 SNEGSKA (reference sequence). This CDR3 region has 15 residues. CDR3 sequence reads: CSARAGQRFQETQYF. The DNA for the CDR3 is TGCAGTGCTAGAGCCGGACAGAGATTCCAAGAGACCCAGTACTTC.

The chain couples TRBV7-2 to TRBJ2-7; 7 bases are a match to TRBD2. The CDR3 spans 15 residues. The V segment lost 5 bases and the J segment 4 bases; nucleotides outside the gene matches: 11. The germline gives CDR1 SGHTA, CDR2 FQGNSA. CDR3: CASSLRGGGEYEQYF. In nucleotides, the CDR3 is TGTGCCAGCAGCCTGAGGGGCGGGGGAGAGTACGAGCAGTACTTC.

This clonotype was detected ten times or more. This chain links TRBV5-1 with TRBJ2-2, with a possible D match to TRBD2 (5 bases). This CDR3 comprises 14 residues. CDR1 is SGHRS, CDR2 YFSETQ, per germline. Trimming took 5 bases from V and 7 from J, leaving 15 bases between them. The CDR3 region has the DNA TGCGCCAGCAGTGATCAAAGCGGAGGCGGGGAGCTGTTTTTT. This encodes CASSDQSGGGELFF.

This clonotype was seen at least ten times. J is TRBJ1-4 and V is TRBV10-3; no definite D call. The CDR3 covers 13 residues. The ends were cut back, 2 bases at V and 6 bases at J, with 7 bases in the middle. Per germline, CDR1 ENHRY and CDR2 SYGVKD. This CDR3 is CAISEGRDEKLFF. The CDR3 DNA sequence: TGTGCCATCAGTGAGGGGCGTGATGAAAAACTGTTTTTT.

This clonotype came up many times. V gene TRBV2 combines with J gene TRBJ2-7; D is unclear. CDR1 is SNHLY and CDR2 is FYNNEI in the germline V gene. Trimming took off 4 bases at V and 2 bases at J, with 12 bases between the two ends. This CDR3 contains 14 residues. CDR3 loop: CASSAVGRPYEQYF. DNA for the CDR3: TGTGCCAGCAGTGCGGTGGGTCGACCCTACGAGCAGTACTTC.

The chain joins TRBV28 to TRBJ1-2; 7 nucleotides agree with TRBD1. Per germline, CDR1 MDHEN and CDR2 SYDVKM. The CDR3 length is 15 residues. V lost 6 bases to trimming and J lost 3 bases; unmatched junction nucleotides: 10. The CDR3 region has the DNA TGTGCCAGCAGCCAACCTTTGGGACAGCACTATGGCTACACCTTC. It is translated as CASSQPLGQHYGYTF.

This clonotype was counted at least ten times. This chain joins TRBV3-1 and TRBJ2-7; 8 bases are a match to TRBD1. Trimming removed 0 bases from V and 7 bases from J; junction bases left unmatched: 5. Germline V gene sequence: CDR1 LGHDT, CDR2 YNNKEL (reference sequence). The CDR3 loop spans 14 amino acids. The CDR3 region has the DNA TGTGCCAGCAGCCAAGATTCGGACAGGGCGGAGCAGTACTTC. Translation gives CASSQDSDRAEQYF.

This clonotype has more than one count but fewer than ten. The chain carries TRBV29-1 and TRBJ2-1, with TRBD2 matching over 13 bases. The CDR3 sequence is 15 residues long. Losses at the gene ends were 8 bases for V and 8 bases for J; bases not matched to a gene: 12. Germline V lookup: CDR1 SQVTM, CDR2 ANQGSEA. The CDR3 region has the DNA TGCAGCTCAACCCCGACTAGCGGGAGGATAGATGAGCAGTTCTTC. It specifies CSSTPTSGRIDEQFF.

The chain links TRBV4-2 to TRBJ2-1, with D unresolved. The CDR3 totals 14 residues. The V gene lost 1 base and the J gene lost 5 bases, with 9 bases spanning the gap. Germline V CDR1 and CDR2: LGHNA, YNFKEQ. Here the CDR3 reads CASSQVADNNEQFF. DNA for the CDR3: TGTGCCAGCAGCCAAGTTGCGGATAACAATGAGCAGTTCTTC.

This clonotype was counted only a few times. The chain joins TRBV7-9 to TRBJ1-2; possibly TRBD1 for D (5 bases). V dropped 5 bases and J dropped 2 bases, with 15 bases sitting between them. In germline, CDR1 is SEHNR, CDR2 FQNEAQ (reference sequence). CDR3 length: 15 amino acids. In DNA form, the CDR3 reads TGTGCCAGCAGCCCTTCTGGACGGACAAACTATGGCTACACCTTC. Amino acid sequence: CASSPSGRTNYGYTF.